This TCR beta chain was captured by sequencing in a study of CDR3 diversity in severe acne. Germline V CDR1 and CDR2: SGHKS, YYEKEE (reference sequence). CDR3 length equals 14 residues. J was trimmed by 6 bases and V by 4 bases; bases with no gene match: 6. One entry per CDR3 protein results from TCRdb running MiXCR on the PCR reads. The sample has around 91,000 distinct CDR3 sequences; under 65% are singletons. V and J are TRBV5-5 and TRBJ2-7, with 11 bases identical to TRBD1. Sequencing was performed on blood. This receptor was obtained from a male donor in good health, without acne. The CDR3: CASSGGQGEPEQYF. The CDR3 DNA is TGTGCCAGCAGCGGGGGACAGGGGGAACCCGAGCAGTACTTC. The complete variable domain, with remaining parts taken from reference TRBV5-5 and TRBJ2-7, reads DAGVTQSPTHLIKTRGQQVTLRCSPISGHKSVSWYQQVLGQGPQFIFQYYEKEERGRGNFPDRFSARQFPNYSSELNVNALLLGDSALYLCASSGGQGEPEQYFGPGTRLTVT.